A single sample gave rise to the 21 T cell receptor beta chains below, sequenced in a study of T cells after yellow fever vaccination. A single record per CDR3 protein comes from TCRdb applying MiXCR to the 5' RACE reads. The sample has some 240,000 distinct CDR3 sequences; about 3.5% are singletons. The source was PBMCs, collected 15 days after the yellow fever booster vaccination. The receptors shown here come from a man aged 18 to 30 who received the YFV17D yellow fever vaccine.

This clonotype was detected many times. The chain carries TRBV20-1 and TRBJ2-3; D not certain. Germline-derived CDR1 and CDR2 are DFQATT and SNEGSKA (reference sequence). This CDR3 is built from 14 residues. V was cut by 6 bases and J by 1 base, with 14 bases left in between. The CDR3: CSAQRSSGTDTQYF. For the CDR3, the DNA is TGCAGTGCCCAGAGGTCCAGCGGCACAGATACGCAGTATTTT.

This clonotype has ten or more counts. The chain couples TRBV7-9 to TRBJ1-3; D is perhaps TRBD1 (5 bases). This CDR3 has 15 residues. CDR1 is SEHNR, CDR2 FQNEAQ, per germline (reference sequence). V dropped 7 bases and J dropped 8 bases, with 21 bases sitting between them. DNA of the CDR3: TGTGCCAGCACCCGAAGTTGGGGGGAACAGGACACCATATATTTT. Translation: CASTRSWGEQDTIYF.

This chain links TRBV7-2 with TRBJ2-7; D unclear. V was pared by 1 base and J by 6 bases, with 13 bases between. The V gene's germline CDR1 is SGHTA and CDR2 FQGNSA. The CDR3 length is 14 residues. The CDR3, as DNA: TGTGCCAGCAGCTTAGAGATCTCCCTCGCCGAGCAGTACTTC. Protein product: CASSLEISLAEQYF.

This clonotype was counted many times. This chain joins TRBV12-3 or TRBV12-4 and TRBJ1-5, with D hard to call. There are 13 residues in the CDR3. V dropped 4 bases and J dropped 5 bases, with 9 bases sitting between them. In nucleotides, the CDR3 is TGTGCCAGCAGTTCCCAACGTGATCAGCCCCAGCATTTT. Translating gives CASSSQRDQPQHF.

This clonotype has ten or more counts. This chain joins TRBV12-3 or TRBV12-4 and TRBJ2-3; 10 positions match TRBD2. J gave up 2 bases and V 5 bases, and 7 bases lay outside the gene matches. The CDR3 has 16 amino acids. The CDR3 loop reads CASSIWTSGVTDTQYF. In DNA form, the CDR3 reads TGTGCCAGCAGTATCTGGACTAGCGGAGTCACAGATACGCAGTATTTT.

This clonotype was seen repeatedly, ten times or more. V and J are TRBV7-9 and TRBJ2-1, with D unresolved. Trimming took 6 bases from V and 7 from J, leaving 7 bases between them. In germline, CDR1 is SEHNR, CDR2 FQNEAQ (reference sequence). CDR3 length: 11 amino acids. CDR3: CASRRTNEQFF. In DNA, the CDR3 is TGTGCCAGCAGACGAACTAATGAGCAGTTCTTC.

This clonotype was found many times. This chain joins TRBV14 and TRBJ1-4, with 11 bases matching TRBD1. There are 14 residues in the CDR3. Germline V gives CDR1 SGHDN, CDR2 FVKESK. The V gene end was trimmed by 4 bases and the J gene end by 8 bases; junction bases not matched to a gene: 3. For the CDR3, the DNA is TGTGCCAGCAGCCCGGGGACAGGGGGAGAAAAACTGTTTTTT. It is translated as CASSPGTGGEKLFF.

This clonotype was recorded many times. The chain is built from TRBV5-1 and TRBJ2-7; D assignment may be TRBD1 or TRBD2 (5 bases each). The CDR3 is 15 amino acids. CDR1 is SGHRS and CDR2 is YFSETQ in the germline V gene. For the CDR3, the DNA is TGCGCCAGCAGTTTGGGGACGGAACCTTCCTACGAGCAGTACGTC. Its translation: CASSLGTEPSYEQYV.

The sample holds many counts of this clonotype. CDR3 in DNA: TGCAGCGTTGACAGAACCCAGAGTCACTATGGCTACACCTTC. This gives the protein CSVDRTQSHYGYTF. The J gene is TRBJ1-2, the V gene TRBV29-1; no definite D call. V dropped 3 bases and J dropped 3 bases, with 14 bases sitting between them. Looked up from germline, CDR1 is SQVTM and CDR2 is ANQGSEA. The CDR3 is 14 residues long.

This clonotype was counted at least ten times. The gene calls are TRBV2 and TRBJ2-7; TRBD2 matches 10 bases. This CDR3 has 12 amino acids. Germline V gene data show CDR1 as SNHLY and CDR2 as FYNNEI. Trimming at V came to 8 bases and at J to 3 bases, leaving 1 base not matched to a gene. In DNA, the CDR3 is TGTGCCAGCGGGACTAGCGACTACGAGCAGTACTTC. Translated, it gives CASGTSDYEQYF.

This clonotype was detected ten times or more. The J gene is TRBJ2-1, the V gene TRBV4-1; 15 nucleotides agree with TRBD2. From germline, CDR1 is MGHRA and CDR2 YSYEKL. V shed 1 base and J 5 bases; nucleotides not matched to a gene: 3. The CDR3 sequence is 17 residues long. The CDR3 nucleotides read TGCGCCAGCAGCCAAGCGAGGACTAGCGGGGGGGACAATGAGCAGTTCTTC. Amino acids: CASSQARTSGGDNEQFF.

To note about this clonotype: It may be a read error: a sequence one base away is much more abundant. The chain couples TRBV10-1 to TRBJ2-5, with D perhaps being TRBD1 or TRBD2 (5 bases each). Looked up from germline, CDR1 is WNHNN and CDR2 is SYGVQD (reference sequence). The V and J ends lost 8 bases and 5 bases respectively, with 15 bases between them. The CDR3 sequence is 13 residues long. Here the CDR3 reads CASRSEWGETQYF. DNA of the CDR3: TGCGCCAGCCGGTCCGAGTGGGGGGAGACCCAGTACTTC.

This clonotype was found many times. The rearrangement links TRBV5-1 to TRBJ1-2; D is possibly TRBD1 (6 bases). Germline V lookup: CDR1 SGHRS, CDR2 YFSETQ. The CDR3 consists of 13 residues. V shed 4 bases and J shed 3 bases, with 10 bases lying between them. This CDR3 reads CASSHRDDYGYTF. In DNA form, the CDR3 reads TGCGCCAGCAGCCACAGGGATGACTATGGCTACACCTTC. Complete variable domain (other parts from reference TRBV5-1 and TRBJ1-2): KAGVTQTPRYLIKTRGQQVTLSCSPISGHRSVSWYQQTPGQGLQFLFEYFSETQRNKGNFPGRFSGRQFSNSRSEMNVSTLELGDSALYLCASSHRDDYGYTFGSGTRLTVV.

Many counts were recorded for this clonotype. The chain uses TRBV20-1 and TRBJ1-5; 8 bases line up with TRBD1. With 3 bases clipped from V and 6 bases from J, the junction kept 10 bases outside the gene matches. Germline CDR1 reads DFQATT; CDR2 reads SNEGSKA (reference sequence). The CDR3 loop spans 15 amino acids. CDR3 coding DNA: TGCAGTGCTAGGGGGTTGGCAGGGGGCGGTCAGCCCCAGCATTTT. Translating gives CSARGLAGGGQPQHF.

As for this clonotype: This may stem from a read error, because a much larger clone lies one nucleotide away. This chain connects TRBV7-2 to TRBJ1-5, with a possible D match to TRBD1 (5 bases). Deletions cut 8 bases from V and 3 bases from J, with 11 bases between. CDR1 is SGHTA, CDR2 FQGNSA, per germline. The CDR3 runs 13 residues. The CDR3: CASCPGDNQPQHF. The DNA for the CDR3 is TGTGCCAGCTGCCCGGGGGACAATCAGCCCCAGCATTTT.

This clonotype occurred many times. The chain has TRBV18 and TRBJ2-3, with 10 bases that match TRBD2. V shed 3 bases, J shed 4 bases, and the junction held 7 bases outside the gene matches. CDR1 is KGHSH and CDR2 is LQKENI in the germline V gene. The CDR3 totals 16 residues. The CDR3 loop is CASSPTSGGAADTQYF. The CDR3 DNA is TGTGCCAGCTCACCGACAAGCGGGGGGGCTGCAGATACGCAGTATTTT.

This clonotype was observed many times. The chain is built from TRBV28 and TRBJ2-3; D may be TRBD2 (5 bases). Germline assignment: CDR1 MDHEN and CDR2 SYDVKM. This CDR3 has 14 residues. Trimming removed 5 bases from V and 5 bases from J, with 14 bases in between. CDR3 DNA sequence: TGTGCCAGCAGTCCGCGCGGGCTGCGAGATACGCAGTATTTT. This encodes CASSPRGLRDTQYF.

The sample holds many counts of this clonotype. V usage is TRBV4-3 and J usage is TRBJ2-3, with 8 bases matching TRBD2. Germline lookup yields CDR1 LGHNA and CDR2 YSLEER. The CDR3 is made up of 15 amino acids. Germline trimming cut 5 bases from V and 3 bases from J; bases unmatched to any gene: 7. The CDR3 coding sequence is TGCGCCAGCAGCTTAAACCCGGGGGGGACAGATACGCAGTATTTT. Translated: CASSLNPGGTDTQYF.

At least ten counts were recorded for this clonotype. The chain is built from TRBV19 and TRBJ1-6; D not certain. Germline CDR1 and CDR2: LNHDA and SQIVND (reference sequence). The CDR3 sequence is 14 residues long. Trimming took off 6 bases at V and 10 bases at J, with 16 bases between the two ends. The CDR3 region is CASSDPTTSSPLHF. The CDR3 DNA reads TGTGCCAGTAGCGACCCAACGACCAGCTCACCCCTCCACTTT.

This clonotype was recorded many times. V is TRBV19 and J is TRBJ2-5; maybe TRBD2 (5 bases). This CDR3 has 13 residues. The V end was cut by 4 bases, the J end by 5 bases, with 11 bases between. In germline, CDR1 is LNHDA, CDR2 SQIVND (reference sequence). The CDR3 is CASSTTQRETQYF. The CDR3 DNA follows: TGTGCCAGTAGTACAACCCAGCGGGAGACCCAGTACTTC. The entire variable domain, with the rest obtained from reference TRBV19 and TRBJ2-5, is as follows: DGGITQSPKYLFRKEGQNVTLSCEQNLNHDAMYWYRQDPGQGLRLIYYSQIVNDFQKGDIAEGYSVSREKKESFPLTVTSAQKNPTAFYLCASSTTQRETQYFGPGTRLLVL.

The chain has TRBV4-1 and TRBJ2-1; tentatively, D is TRBD2 (6 bases). CDR3 length: 17 residues. Germline CDR1 MGHRA, CDR2 YSYEKL. Trimming pared 4 bases from V and 0 bases from J, leaving 16 bases between. CDR3 in DNA: TGCGCCAGCAGCCTCTGGGGCGGGGAAAGCTCCTACAATGAGCAGTTCTTC. This sequence encodes CASSLWGGESSYNEQFF.